This T cell receptor beta chain is drawn from a study of cytomegalovirus exposure and HLA in healthy donors. V was shortened by 0 bases and J by 7 bases, with 7 bases between the two germline ends. The CDR3 loop spans 12 amino acids. Looked up from germline, CDR1 is ENHRY and CDR2 is SYGVKD. Turning to this clone: The antigen is unknown.

Points from the study as a whole: The records held CMV serostatus as the only immune exposure information. V- and J-gene trimming of TCR beta was linked (in a later analysis) to a missense DCLRE1C variant. Associated with cytomegalovirus, according to the listing, were around 160 TCR beta chains. Cytomegalovirus status was reportedly diagnosed by the classifier with high sensitivity and specificity.

Primers for the PCR totalled 60 Vbeta and 13 Jbeta. This table comes from immunoSEQ multiplex PCR, and its TCRdb copy is limited to in-frame clones, with some not included. This table has 150,000 to 200,000 clones, 76% appearing once. Sequences were obtained from PBMCs. The chain employs TRBV10-3 and TRBJ2-7; D call uncertain. This receptor was taken from a man between 18 and 35 years old in good health and CMV-seronegative. CDR3 sequence: CAISESRWEQYF. CDR3 nucleotides: TGTGCCATCAGTGAGTCGAGGTGGGAGCAGTACTTC.